The 31 T cell receptor beta chains in this list originate from one sample, sequenced in a study of blood T cell repertoires in COVID-19. Profiled with immunoSEQ multiplex PCR; TCRdb holds only in-frame clones, not every one. The sample yields about 120,000 clones, roughly four fifths seen once. The sample taken for sequencing was peripheral blood. These receptors were collected from an older man with acute or convalescent COVID-19.

The chain is built from TRBV15 and TRBJ1-5, with a tentative D call TRBD1 (5 bases). V was pared by 0 bases and J by 2 bases, with 11 bases between. Germline assignment: CDR1 LNHNV and CDR2 YYDKDF (reference sequence). The CDR3 runs 16 residues. CDR3 protein: CATSREAGLGNQPQHF. The DNA for the CDR3 is TGTGCCACCAGCAGAGAGGCAGGGTTGGGCAATCAGCCCCAGCATTTT. The whole variable domain, filled in from reference TRBV15 and TRBJ1-5, reads DAMVIQNPRYQVTQFGKPVTLSCSQTLNHNVMYWYQQKSSQAPKLLFHYYDKDFNNEADTPDNFQSRRPNTSFCFLDIRSPGLGDTAMYLCATSREAGLGNQPQHFGDGTRLSIL.

Concerning this clone: The sample has other DNA sequences that encode this CDR3 too. The J gene is TRBJ1-4, the V gene TRBV27; tentative D call: TRBD1 (5 bases). The germline V and J ends were trimmed by 5 bases and 2 bases, with 12 bases remaining between them. Germline V gene lookup returns CDR1 MNHEY and CDR2 SMNVEV (reference sequence). The CDR3 sequence is 15 residues long. As DNA, the CDR3 is TGTGCCAGCAGTCTCCAGGGATTGACTAATGAAAAACTGTTTTTT. Translating it yields CASSLQGLTNEKLFF.

The chain carries TRBV5-8 and TRBJ1-5, with D tentatively TRBD1 (6 bases). From germline, CDR1 is SGHTS and CDR2 YDEGEE. The CDR3 has 17 amino acids. V dropped 4 bases and J dropped 9 bases, with 26 bases sitting between them. The CDR3 loop is CASSPTNRRGGEGPQHF. CDR3 DNA: TGTGCCAGCAGCCCGACTAACCGCAGGGGAGGGGAAGGGCCCCAGCATTTT.

This sequence joins TRBV11-3 and TRBJ2-7, with D possibly matching TRBD2 (5 bases). Germline values: CDR1 SGHNT, CDR2 YENEEA. Trimming shortened V by 2 bases and J by 7 bases, and 15 bases separated the two germline ends. The CDR3 consists of 14 residues. DNA of the CDR3: TGTGCCAGCAGCTTATCGTATCGGGGTGGGGAGCAGTACTTC. Translated: CASSLSYRGGEQYF. The variable domain in full, with the rest retrieved from reference TRBV11-3 and TRBJ2-7, is EAGVVQSPRYKIIEKKQPVAFWCNPISGHNTLYWYLQNLGQGPELLIRYENEEAVDDSQLPKDRFSAERLKGVDSTLKIQPAELGDSAVYLCASSLSYRGGEQYFGPGTRLTVT.

The chain uses TRBV7-3 and TRBJ2-1, with 11 nucleotides matching TRBD2. Germline V gene lookup returns CDR1 SGHTA and CDR2 FQGTGA. The CDR3 length is 21 residues. V dropped 5 bases and J dropped 1; count of bases not matched to a gene: 19. CDR3 amino acids: CASSPGLAGPTWGRSYNEQFF. DNA for the CDR3: TGTGCCAGCAGCCCTGGACTAGCGGGCCCTACATGGGGCAGGTCCTACAATGAGCAGTTCTTC.

The chain carries TRBV7-9 and TRBJ1-4, with 7 bases fitting TRBD1. The germline V gene has CDR1 SEHNR and CDR2 FQNEAQ (reference sequence). Losses at the gene ends were 8 bases for V and 7 bases for J; bases not matched to a gene: 1. The CDR3 sequence is 11 residues long. CDR3 protein: CASQGGEKLFF. The CDR3 bases are TGTGCCAGCCAGGGGGGTGAAAAACTGTTTTTT.

This chain joins TRBV3-1 (or the pseudogene TRBV3-2) and TRBJ2-1, with 14 bases that match TRBD2. V trimming: 3 bases; J trimming: 9 bases; junction bases outside the gene matches: 4. Germline CDR1 is LGHDT and CDR2 is YNNKEL (reference sequence). CDR3 length: 15 residues. For the CDR3, the DNA is TGTGCCAGCAGCCATCGGACTAGCGGGGGGTCTGAGCAGTTCTTC. This codes for CASSHRTSGGSEQFF.

V gene TRBV10-3 combines with J gene TRBJ1-1; possibly TRBD1 for D (5 bases). V lost 0 bases to trimming and J lost 3 bases, with 14 bases between them. CDR3 length: 16 residues. The germline CDR1 and CDR2 sequences are ENHRY and SYGVKD. Here the CDR3 DNA reads TGTGCCATCAGTGAGTCGAGTGGGGGAGGGGACACTGAAGCTTTCTTT. Translating gives CAISESSGGGDTEAFF.

This clone was seen a handful of times. An end of the junction does not agree with germline; a read error may underlie this. The chain joins TRBV11-2 to TRBJ1-2; tentative D call: TRBD1 (6 bases). This CDR3 is 14 amino acids long. Germline CDR1 reads SGHAT; CDR2 reads FQNNGV. The DNA for the CDR3 is TGTGCCAGCACCTTAGGCAGGGGAGACTATGGCTACACCTTC. Translated, it gives CASTLGRGDYGYTF. Complete variable domain (other parts from reference TRBV11-2 and TRBJ1-2): EAGVAQSPRYKIIEKRQSVAFWCNPISGHATLYWYQQILGQGPKLLIQFQNNGVVDDSQLPKDRFSAERLKGVDSTLKIQPAKLEDSAVYLCASTLGRGDYGYTFGSGTRLTVV.

This chain connects TRBV6-6 to TRBJ2-3; 10 bases align to TRBD2. The CDR3 runs 14 residues. Germline CDR1 and CDR2: MNHNY and SVGAGI (reference sequence). With V trimmed by 6 bases and J by 6 bases, 6 bases remained unmatched. CDR3 sequence reads: CASSLLAGSDTQYF. CDR3 nucleotide sequence: TGTGCCAGCAGCCTACTAGCGGGGAGTGATACGCAGTATTTT.

The V and J genes are TRBV5-4 and TRBJ2-2; D perhaps matches TRBD2 (7 bases). The germline CDR1 and CDR2 sequences are SGHNT and YYREEE (reference sequence). V was cut by 0 bases and J by 7 bases, with 13 bases left in between. The CDR3 has 15 amino acids. The CDR3 here is CASSLEWGGRGELFF. In DNA, the CDR3 is TGTGCCAGCAGCTTGGAGTGGGGGGGGCGCGGGGAGCTGTTTTTT.

This chain uses TRBV29-1 with TRBJ2-5, with 7 nucleotides matching TRBD2. The V and J ends lost 5 bases and 4 bases, in that order; junction bases with no gene match: 10. CDR3 size: 14 residues. The germline gives CDR1 SQVTM, CDR2 ANQGSEA. CDR3 protein: CSVSRGGSGETQYF. The DNA for the CDR3 is TGCAGCGTTTCCCGGGGCGGGAGTGGAGAGACCCAGTACTTC. The whole variable domain, filled in from reference TRBV29-1 and TRBJ2-5, reads SAVISQKPSRDICQRGTSLTIQCQVDSQVTMMFWYRQQPGQSLTLIATANQGSEATYESGFVIDKFPISRPNLTFSTLTVSNMSPEDSSIYLCSVSRGGSGETQYFGPGTRLLVL.

This chain joins TRBV27 and TRBJ1-5; D call uncertain. Trimming shortened V by 4 bases and J by 0 bases, and 4 bases separated the two germline ends. The CDR3 is made up of 13 amino acids. Germline V gives CDR1 MNHEY, CDR2 SMNVEV (reference sequence). The DNA of the CDR3 is TGTGCCAGCAGTTACAATAGCAATCAGCCCCAGCATTTT. Translating it yields CASSYNSNQPQHF.

The chain combines TRBV12-3 or TRBV12-4 with TRBJ1-1, with D maybe TRBD1 (6 bases). The CDR3 totals 13 residues. V lost 10 bases and J lost 6, with 18 bases in between. The CDR3 region is CATGGTRNSEAFF. The DNA of the CDR3 is TGTGCCACTGGGGGCACTCGTAATTCTGAAGCTTTCTTT.

This sequence joins TRBV6-1 and TRBJ2-1, with 9 positions matching TRBD2. In germline, CDR1 is MNHNS, CDR2 SASEGT. Unmatched junction bases numbered 8, after V lost 2 bases and J lost 9 bases. The CDR3 spans 15 residues. The CDR3 region has the DNA TGTGCCAGCAGTGAAATGGCGGGAGGGAGGGGTGAGCAGTTCTTC. Translation gives CASSEMAGGRGEQFF.

The chain links TRBV7-2 to TRBJ1-3; TRBD1 is a possible D gene (5 bases). This CDR3 spans 15 amino acids. The germline CDR1 and CDR2 sequences are SGHTA and FQGNSA. V gave up 2 bases and J gave up 0 bases, with 8 bases separating them. The CDR3 reads CASSLQDNSGNTIYF. In DNA form, the CDR3 reads TGTGCCAGCAGCTTACAGGACAACTCTGGAAACACCATATATTTT.

The J gene is TRBJ1-1, the V gene TRBV11-3; 8 bases align to TRBD1. The CDR3 has 14 amino acids. Germline assignment: CDR1 SGHNT and CDR2 YENEEA. With 4 bases clipped from V and 1 base from J, the junction kept 2 bases outside the gene matches. This chain's CDR3 is CASSYGTGNTEAFF. CDR3 DNA sequence: TGTGCCAGCAGCTACGGGACAGGGAACACTGAAGCTTTCTTT.

The chain recombines TRBV6-5 with TRBJ1-6; perhaps TRBD1 as D (5 bases). V was clipped by 7 bases and J by 10 bases, with 14 bases between them. Germline-derived CDR1 and CDR2 are MNHEY and SVGAGI. The CDR3 spans 13 residues. CDR3 sequence (DNA): TGTGCCAGCAAGGATCAGGGATACTCACCCCTCCACTTT. Its protein is CASKDQGYSPLHF.

V gene TRBV29-1 combines with J gene TRBJ1-4, with D maybe TRBD1 (5 bases). Germline-derived CDR1 and CDR2 are SQVTM and ANQGSEA. Trimming cost V 0 bases and J 7 bases, with 21 bases left between them. The CDR3 has 17 amino acids. In DNA form, the CDR3 reads TGCAGCGTTGAAGACGACCGGTATGGGAGGGGAGGTGAAAAACTGTTTTTT. Protein sequence: CSVEDDRYGRGGEKLFF.

V gene TRBV18 combines with J gene TRBJ1-5; 10 bases agree with TRBD1. CDR1 KGHSH and CDR2 LQKENI come from the germline V gene. The V and J ends lost 2 bases and 5 bases, in that order; junction bases with no gene match: 0. The length of the CDR3 is 14 residues. The DNA of the CDR3 is TGTGCCAGCTCACCAGGACAGGGGGATCAGCCCCAGCATTTT. Its translation: CASSPGQGDQPQHF.

CDR3 nucleotide sequence: TGCGCCAGCAGCCAAGGACTATCGGGCGATTCACCCCTCCACTTT. Residues: CASSQGLSGDSPLHF. The rearrangement links TRBV4-1 to TRBJ1-6; D gene uncertain. The CDR3 loop spans 15 amino acids. Germline V gene sequence: CDR1 MGHRA, CDR2 YSYEKL. V was clipped by 1 base and J by 8 bases, with 12 bases between them.

The V and J genes are TRBV5-1 and TRBJ2-1; 13 nucleotides agree with TRBD2. The germline V gene encodes CDR1 SGHRS and CDR2 YFSETQ. CDR3 size: 16 residues. The J segment lost 6 bases and the V segment lost 2 bases, leaving 5 bases of the junction unmatched. CDR3 nucleotides: TGCGCCAGCAGCTTCCCGGGACTAGCGGGAACCAATGAGCAGTTCTTC. Translated, it gives CASSFPGLAGTNEQFF.

This clone occurred a few times. The chain is built from TRBV13 and TRBJ2-1; TRBD2 agrees at 9 bases. The germline gives CDR1 PRHDT, CDR2 FYEKMQ (reference sequence). Trimming at V came to 6 bases and at J to 8 bases, leaving 8 bases not matched to a gene. The CDR3 runs 14 residues. The CDR3 sequence: CASSTGTSSDEQFF. CDR3 in DNA: TGTGCCAGCAGTACCGGGACTAGCAGCGATGAGCAGTTCTTC.

The chain employs TRBV5-1 and TRBJ2-3, with 7 positions matching TRBD1. The length of the CDR3 is 14 residues. The ends lost 2 bases at V and 1 base at J; junction bases unmatched: 1. CDR1 is SGHRS, CDR2 YFSETQ, per germline. CDR3 coding DNA: TGCGCCAGCAGCTTCCAGGGGGGCACAGATACGCAGTATTTT. As protein: CASSFQGGTDTQYF.

The chain has TRBV12-3 or TRBV12-4 and TRBJ1-1; 9 nucleotides align to TRBD1. This CDR3 has 13 amino acids. V lost 5 bases to trimming and J lost 11 bases; unmatched junction nucleotides: 9. CDR3 sequence (DNA): TGTGCCAGCAGTCTCCGGGACAGGGAATCCGCTTTCTTT. It specifies CASSLRDRESAFF.

This clone was counted a few times. The chain carries TRBV28 and TRBJ1-6; D gene uncertain. Germline CDR1 and CDR2: MDHEN and SYDVKM. The length of the CDR3 is 12 residues. Trimming pared 8 bases from V and 18 bases from J, leaving 20 bases between. CDR3 in DNA: TGTGCCAGCGTAACCGAAGGGAGCTCTCCCCACTTT. It encodes CASVTEGSSPHF.

CDR3 DNA: TGTGCCAGTAGTAGGGACAGGGAGCGTCGATATCGCTACACCTTC. This sequence encodes CASSRDRERRYRYTF. V is TRBV19 and J is TRBJ1-2; 9 bases align to TRBD1. The V gene's germline CDR1 is LNHDA and CDR2 SQIVND (reference sequence). With V trimmed by 4 bases and J by 9 bases, 12 bases remained unmatched. The CDR3 is 15 amino acids.

This clone came up a few times. The gene calls are TRBV24-1 and TRBJ2-5, with D maybe TRBD2 (6 bases). This CDR3 has 13 amino acids. With 9 bases removed from V and 5 bases from J, the gap between germline ends came to 15 bases. The germline CDR1 and CDR2 sequences are KGHDR and SFDVKD. The CDR3 region has the DNA TGTGCCACCGCACTAGCCGGGACGGAGACCCAGTACTTC. Translation: CATALAGTETQYF.

V usage is TRBV5-1 and J usage is TRBJ2-2, with D perhaps TRBD1 (6 bases). Germline V lookup: CDR1 SGHRS, CDR2 YFSETQ. There are 17 residues in the CDR3. Between the trimmed V and J ends, which lost 1 base and 3 bases, there was a span of 16 bases. CDR3 sequence: CASSLSIRTDYTGELFF. The CDR3 DNA reads TGCGCCAGCAGCTTGTCGATCCGGACAGACTACACCGGGGAGCTGTTTTTT.

This chain links TRBV28 with TRBJ2-4; D is uncertain. The CDR3 covers 13 residues. CDR1 MDHEN and CDR2 SYDVKM come from the germline V gene. With 7 bases removed from V and 5 bases from J, the gap between germline ends came to 12 bases. CDR3 DNA sequence: TGTGCCAGCAACCTCGCGCAGGAAAACATTCAGTACTTC. Translating it yields CASNLAQENIQYF.

The V and J genes are TRBV11-3 and TRBJ2-1, with D possibly being TRBD2 (5 bases). The CDR3 runs to 12 residues. Trimming stripped 2 bases from V and 6 bases from J, with 5 bases between. Germline loops: CDR1 SGHNT, CDR2 YENEEA. For the CDR3, the DNA is TGTGCCAGCAGCTTAAGCGGCAATGAGCAGTTCTTC. Its protein is CASSLSGNEQFF.